This is a list of T cell receptor beta chains from one sample in a study of control samples from healthy donors and cancer patients. Some clones are missing from TCRdb's copy, which holds only in-frame ones; the method was immunoSEQ multiplex PCR. The table lists 120,000 or so clones, around 86% of them singletons. Sequencing used blood. These receptors came from a middle-aged man in good health. Both conserved end residues are part of each CDR3. The order of the fields is CDR3 DNA, CDR3 protein, J gene, D gene, V gene, clone size. A D gene is named only where the DNA matches it firmly. Part of the rows lack a size; the others show once, few, many or a class for expanded clones.

cdr3_nt: TGTGCCAGCAGCCTCAAAGGGGCAGGTGCTGAGTTT
cdr3_aa: CASSLKGAGAEF
j_call: TRBJ1-1
d_call: -
v_call: TRBV7-7
clone_size: -

cdr3_nt: TGCAGCGTTCGCCTACAGACAGATACGCAGTATTTT
cdr3_aa: CSVRLQTDTQYF
j_call: TRBJ2-3
d_call: -
v_call: TRBV29-1
clone_size: -

cdr3_nt: TGTGCCAGCAGCTTAGACCCCTATAATTCACCCCTCCACTTT
cdr3_aa: CASSLDPYNSPLHF
j_call: TRBJ1-6
d_call: -
v_call: TRBV7-9
clone_size: -

cdr3_nt: TGCGCCAGCAGCTTGGGTCCAGGACCGAACACTGAAGCTTTCTTT
cdr3_aa: CASSLGPGPNTEAFF
j_call: TRBJ1-1
d_call: -
v_call: TRBV5-1
clone_size: -

cdr3_nt: TGTGCCAGTACCCGGGACAAAGCCAACTATGGCTACACCTTC
cdr3_aa: CASTRDKANYGYTF
j_call: TRBJ1-2
d_call: -
v_call: TRBV19
clone_size: -

cdr3_nt: TGTGCCAGCAGTTACTCGGGGGCTGCGACCCAGTACTTC
cdr3_aa: CASSYSGAATQYF
j_call: TRBJ2-5
d_call: -
v_call: TRBV6-2/TRBV6-3
clone_size: -

cdr3_nt: TGTGCCAGCAGTTCGGGACTAGCGGGGGGAGTATACAATGAGCAGTTCTTC
cdr3_aa: CASSSGLAGGVYNEQFF
j_call: TRBJ2-1
d_call: TRBD2
v_call: TRBV27
clone_size: -

cdr3_nt: TGTGCCAGCACCCTGACAGGGGGCGTGGAGACCCAGTACTTC
cdr3_aa: CASTLTGGVETQYF
j_call: TRBJ2-5
d_call: TRBD1
v_call: TRBV2
clone_size: once

cdr3_nt: TGTGCCAGCAGCTTAGGTGGACTTGACGGTGAGACCCAGTACTTC
cdr3_aa: CASSLGGLDGETQYF
j_call: TRBJ2-5
d_call: -
v_call: TRBV7-7
clone_size: -

cdr3_nt: TGTGCCAGCAGTAAGTTGGACACTGAAGCTTTCTTT
cdr3_aa: CASSKLDTEAFF
j_call: TRBJ1-1
d_call: -
v_call: TRBV11-3
clone_size: -

cdr3_nt: TGCGCCAGCAGCCCGGGACAGGGCTACAATGAGCAGTTCTTC
cdr3_aa: CASSPGQGYNEQFF
j_call: TRBJ2-1
d_call: TRBD1
v_call: TRBV5-1
clone_size: -

cdr3_nt: TGTGCCAGCAGTTTGGCGGGGGCCGGGAACACTGAAGCTTTCTTT
cdr3_aa: CASSLAGAGNTEAFF
j_call: TRBJ1-1
d_call: -
v_call: TRBV27
clone_size: -

cdr3_nt: TGTGCCAGCAGCCAAGACTTAGCGGGGGCCCGGGCCAAAAACATTCAGTACTTC
cdr3_aa: CASSQDLAGARAKNIQYF
j_call: TRBJ2-4
d_call: TRBD2
v_call: TRBV4-2
clone_size: -

cdr3_nt: TGTGCCAGCAGTTACCTACAGGGAAGGAACACTGAAGCTTTCTTT
cdr3_aa: CASSYLQGRNTEAFF
j_call: TRBJ1-1
d_call: -
v_call: TRBV6-2/TRBV6-3
clone_size: once

cdr3_nt: TGTGCCAGCGGGCGGGGCGGCAAGCAGTACTTC
cdr3_aa: CASGRGGKQYF
j_call: TRBJ2-7
d_call: -
v_call: TRBV25-1
clone_size: -

cdr3_nt: TGTGCCAGCAGCGTAGGGGCAGGGCGTGACTATGGCTACACCTTC
cdr3_aa: CASSVGAGRDYGYTF
j_call: TRBJ1-2
d_call: -
v_call: TRBV9
clone_size: -

cdr3_nt: TGTGCCAGTATCGGGGGGCTGAGAGGCAATCAGCCCCAGCATTTT
cdr3_aa: CASIGGLRGNQPQHF
j_call: TRBJ1-5
d_call: -
v_call: TRBV19
clone_size: -

cdr3_nt: TGTGCCAGCAGCTTGACTGGACAAGGTTATAGCAATCAGCCCCAGCATTTT
cdr3_aa: CASSLTGQGYSNQPQHF
j_call: TRBJ1-5
d_call: -
v_call: TRBV5-8
clone_size: -

cdr3_nt: TGTGCCAGCAGTGAGTTCGAGACAGGGGCCAAAAACATTCAGTACTTC
cdr3_aa: CASSEFETGAKNIQYF
j_call: TRBJ2-4
d_call: TRBD1
v_call: TRBV2
clone_size: -

cdr3_nt: TGTGCCAGTAGCAGGGGGGACTATGGCTACACCTTC
cdr3_aa: CASSRGDYGYTF
j_call: TRBJ1-2
d_call: TRBD1
v_call: TRBV19
clone_size: -

cdr3_nt: TGTGCCAGCAGCTTGCCGGGCCAAGTCCGTTCACCCCTCCACTTT
cdr3_aa: CASSLPGQVRSPLHF
j_call: TRBJ1-6
d_call: -
v_call: TRBV5-8
clone_size: -

cdr3_nt: TGTGCCAGCAGTTACTCCCGGGCCCCCACAGATACGCAGTATTTT
cdr3_aa: CASSYSRAPTDTQYF
j_call: TRBJ2-3
d_call: -
v_call: TRBV6-5
clone_size: -

cdr3_nt: TGTGCCTGGAGTGTTTGGGACGGGGGGGCAAATACGCAGTATTTT
cdr3_aa: CAWSVWDGGANTQYF
j_call: TRBJ2-3
d_call: TRBD2
v_call: TRBV30
clone_size: -

cdr3_nt: TGTGCCAGCAGTTTAATAGGGGCCCTAGGGCCAGATACGCAGTATTTT
cdr3_aa: CASSLIGALGPDTQYF
j_call: TRBJ2-3
d_call: -
v_call: TRBV27
clone_size: -

cdr3_nt: TGTGCCATCAGTGAGTCAGGCAGAGAAAGCTCATACACCTTC
cdr3_aa: CAISESGRESSYTF
j_call: TRBJ1-2
d_call: -
v_call: TRBV10-3
clone_size: once

cdr3_nt: TGTGCCACCAGTGGCCCCCCGGGGGGCGGGTCTGAAGCTTTCTTT
cdr3_aa: CATSGPPGGGSEAFF
j_call: TRBJ1-1
d_call: -
v_call: TRBV24-1
clone_size: -

cdr3_nt: TGTGCCACCAGTAAGGGGACCCACGAGCAGTACTTC
cdr3_aa: CATSKGTHEQYF
j_call: TRBJ2-7
d_call: -
v_call: TRBV24-1
clone_size: -

cdr3_nt: TGTGCCAGCACCCGCGGCAGCTCCTACAATGAGCAGTTCTTC
cdr3_aa: CASTRGSSYNEQFF
j_call: TRBJ2-1
d_call: -
v_call: TRBV6-5
clone_size: few

cdr3_nt: TGCGCCAGCAGCCAAGTAGGGACAGGGTCCTTTGCTAGCACAGATACGCAGTATTTT
cdr3_aa: CASSQVGTGSFASTDTQYF
j_call: TRBJ2-3
d_call: TRBD1
v_call: TRBV4-3
clone_size: -

cdr3_nt: TGCGCCAGCAGCTTTGGTGGTGAGACCCAGTACTTC
cdr3_aa: CASSFGGETQYF
j_call: TRBJ2-5
d_call: -
v_call: TRBV5-1
clone_size: -

cdr3_nt: TGTGCCAGCAGTTGGGACGGCACAGATACGCAGTATTTT
cdr3_aa: CASSWDGTDTQYF
j_call: TRBJ2-3
d_call: -
v_call: TRBV6-6
clone_size: -

cdr3_nt: TGTGCCAGCAGCTTAGCGACTAGCGGGGGGTACGAGCAGTACTTC
cdr3_aa: CASSLATSGGYEQYF
j_call: TRBJ2-7
d_call: TRBD2
v_call: TRBV7-6
clone_size: -

cdr3_nt: TGTGCCAGCAGCTTGGGATGGATAGATACGCAGTATTTT
cdr3_aa: CASSLGWIDTQYF
j_call: TRBJ2-3
d_call: -
v_call: TRBV5-6
clone_size: -